The clone carrying this TCR beta chain was seen a few times. TCRdb processed the 5' RACE reads anew with MiXCR; each CDR3 protein has one entry. The table lists about 520,000 distinct CDR3 sequences, about 20% of them singletons, with roughly 0.91% in the top ten. The CDR3 runs 14 residues. V was cut by 2 bases and J by 4 bases, with 9 bases left in between. CDR1 SGHRS and CDR2 YFSETQ come from the germline V gene. The data are from a study of identical twins. These data were also reused for a study on T cells expressing NK-cell markers. This second report adds: Seropositivity for HCMV was found in most of the eight sequenced donors, with one seronegative.

This chain links TRBV5-1 with TRBJ2-2; D perhaps matches TRBD2 (6 bases). This clonotype was sampled from a woman between 18 and 29 years old in good health. The sample was CD4+ T cells sorted from blood. The CDR3 loop reads CASSFPSATGELFF. The CDR3 DNA follows: TGCGCCAGCAGCTTTCCTAGCGCCACCGGGGAGCTGTTTTTT. The variable domain in full, with the rest retrieved from reference TRBV5-1 and TRBJ2-2, is KAGVTQTPRYLIKTRGQQVTLSCSPISGHRSVSWYQQTPGQGLQFLFEYFSETQRNKGNFPGRFSGRQFSNSRSEMNVSTLELGDSALYLCASSFPSATGELFFGEGSRLTVL.